Described below is a single T cell receptor (beta chain) sequence and its context. 13 Jbeta primers and 60 Vbeta primers were used for the PCR. Method: immunoSEQ multiplex PCR; TCRdb's copy keeps in-frame clones and lacks some. The sample holds around 200,000 clones, 77% seen once. The data derive from a study of cytomegalovirus exposure and HLA in healthy donors. CDR3 length: 13 residues. V was pared by 1 base and J by 5 bases, with 8 bases between. Germline CDR1 and CDR2: SEHNR and FQNEAQ (reference sequence). Sequencing was done on a sample of PBMCs. The J gene is TRBJ2-5, the V gene TRBV7-9; weak D call: TRBD1 (6 bases). The TCR was taken from a woman aged 60-70 years in good health and CMV-seropositive. Written as DNA, the CDR3 is TGTGCCAGCAGCTTAGGTCAGGGGGAGACCCAGTACTTC. It specifies CASSLGQGETQYF.